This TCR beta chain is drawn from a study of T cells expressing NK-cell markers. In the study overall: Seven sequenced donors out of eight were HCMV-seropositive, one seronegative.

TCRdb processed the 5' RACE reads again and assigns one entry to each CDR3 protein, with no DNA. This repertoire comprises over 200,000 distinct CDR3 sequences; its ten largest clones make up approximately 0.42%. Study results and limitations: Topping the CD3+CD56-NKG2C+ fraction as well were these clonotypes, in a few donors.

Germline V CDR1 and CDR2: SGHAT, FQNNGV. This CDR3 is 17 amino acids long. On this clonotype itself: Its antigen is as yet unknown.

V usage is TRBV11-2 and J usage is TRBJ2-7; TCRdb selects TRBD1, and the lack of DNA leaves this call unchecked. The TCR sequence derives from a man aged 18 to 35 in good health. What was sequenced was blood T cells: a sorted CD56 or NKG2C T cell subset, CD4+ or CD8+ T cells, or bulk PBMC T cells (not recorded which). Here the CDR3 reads CASSLVSFRVMNGEQYF.